The 23 T cell receptor beta chains listed next were all sequenced from one sample in a study of cytomegalovirus exposure and HLA in healthy donors. PCR was performed using 60 Vbeta and 13 Jbeta primers. The table came from immunoSEQ multiplex PCR; TCRdb's copy has only in-frame clones and leaves some out. This repertoire shows around 150,000 clones, over 60% found once; its top ten account for over 0.95%. The sample consisted of PBMCs. Receptors were obtained from a woman aged 45-59 years in good health and CMV-seropositive.

The chain carries TRBV4-1 and TRBJ2-7; 13 nucleotides agree with TRBD2. Trimming took 0 bases from V and 4 from J; bases not matched to a gene: 3. Germline CDR1 MGHRA, CDR2 YSYEKL. The CDR3 spans 16 residues. The CDR3 nucleotides are TGCGCCAGCAGCCAAGAGGGGACTAGCGGGGTGTACGAGCAGTACTTC. This encodes CASSQEGTSGVYEQYF.

The chain employs TRBV4-1 and TRBJ1-2, with a possible D match to TRBD1 (6 bases). V shed 3 bases and J shed 6 bases, with 11 bases lying between them. The CDR3 spans 13 residues. Germline CDR1 MGHRA, CDR2 YSYEKL. DNA of the CDR3: TGCGCCAGCAGCCAGACAGGTGGAGATGGCTACACCTTC. Translating gives CASSQTGGDGYTF.

The chain recombines TRBV25-1 with TRBJ1-1; 8 bases are shared with TRBD1. There are 15 residues in the CDR3. Germline CDR1 and CDR2: MGHDK and SYGVNS. The junction had 9 bases not matched to a gene; V was cut back by 4 bases and J by 5 bases. CDR3 DNA sequence: TGTGCCAGCAGTGCACCCGACAGGGGATCAACTGAAGCTTTCTTT. It codes for CASSAPDRGSTEAFF.

This clone came up a few times. CDR3 nucleotide sequence: TGTGCCAGTAGTATCGGACTCGCTGAAAAACTGTTTTTT. Protein sequence: CASSIGLAEKLFF. The chain is built from TRBV19 and TRBJ1-4, with unresolved D. The V and J ends lost 3 bases and 7 bases respectively, with 9 bases between them. Germline V lookup: CDR1 LNHDA, CDR2 SQIVND (reference sequence). The CDR3 consists of 13 residues. The complete variable domain, with remaining parts taken from reference TRBV19 and TRBJ1-4, reads DGGITQSPKYLFRKEGQNVTLSCEQNLNHDAMYWYRQDPGQGLRLIYYSQIVNDFQKGDIAEGYSVSREKKESFPLTVTSAQKNPTAFYLCASSIGLAEKLFFGSGTQLSVL.

The rearrangement joins TRBV2 to TRBJ1-1; 7 bases are shared with TRBD1. The CDR3 runs 15 residues. CDR1 SNHLY and CDR2 FYNNEI come from the germline V gene. V was clipped by 4 bases and J by 1 base; unmatched bases: 6. The DNA of the CDR3 is TGTGCCAGCAGTGGGAGGGGGCCCAGGAACACTGAAGCTTTCTTT. This codes for CASSGRGPRNTEAFF. The whole variable domain, remainder taken from reference TRBV2 and TRBJ1-1, is EPEVTQTPSHQVTQMGQEVILRCVPISNHLYFYWYRQILGQKVEFLVSFYNNEISEKSEIFDDQFSVERPDGSNFTLKIRSTKLEDSAMYFCASSGRGPRNTEAFFGQGTRLTVV.

The rearrangement joins TRBV25-1 to TRBJ1-1; D may be TRBD1 (6 bases). The germline CDR1 and CDR2 sequences are MGHDK and SYGVNS. Trimming cost V 4 bases and J 9 bases, with 12 bases left between them. The CDR3 extends over 12 amino acids. Written as DNA, the CDR3 is TGTGCCAGCAGTGCACTCACAGGGAAAGCTTTCTTT. It codes for CASSALTGKAFF.

The chain employs TRBV5-4 and TRBJ2-7; D is unclear. In germline, CDR1 is SGHNT, CDR2 YYREEE (reference sequence). Trimming removed 4 bases from V and 2 bases from J, with 13 bases in between. This CDR3 is built from 14 residues. The CDR3 region has the DNA TGTGCCAGCAGCCATAGACTTACGCCCTACGAGCAGTACTTC. Translated: CASSHRLTPYEQYF.

This chain connects TRBV7-6 to TRBJ2-1, with 7 bases fitting TRBD1. CDR1 and CDR2 from the germline V gene are SGHVS and FNYEAQ. This CDR3 region has 17 residues. J gave up 0 bases and V 0 bases, and 5 bases lay outside the gene matches. In DNA form, the CDR3 reads TGTGCCAGCAGCTTAGCCTGGACAGGTGCCTCCTACAATGAGCAGTTCTTC. Protein sequence: CASSLAWTGASYNEQFF.

This clone was seen a handful of times. V and J are TRBV29-1 and TRBJ2-2; maybe TRBD2 (5 bases). In germline, CDR1 is SQVTM, CDR2 ANQGSEA. The ends were cut back, 6 bases at V and 0 bases at J, with 20 bases in the middle. The CDR3 is made up of 17 amino acids. This CDR3 is CSVSGLYRPANTGELFF. The CDR3 bases are TGCAGCGTGAGCGGCCTTTACCGACCCGCGAACACCGGGGAGCTGTTTTTT.

This clone has a single count. This chain links TRBV18 with TRBJ2-2; no reliable D call. The V end lost 6 bases, the J end lost 6 bases, and 8 bases lay between the germline ends. CDR1 is KGHSH, CDR2 LQKENI, per germline. This CDR3 is built from 12 residues. The CDR3 coding sequence is TGTGCCAGCTCGGAGTACCCCGGGGAGCTGTTTTTT. This encodes CASSEYPGELFF.

V gene TRBV7-9 combines with J gene TRBJ1-2; 10 bases are shared with TRBD1. Germline V gives CDR1 SEHNR, CDR2 FQNEAQ (reference sequence). The V gene end was trimmed by 5 bases and the J gene end by 8 bases; junction bases not matched to a gene: 14. The CDR3 has 16 residues. CDR3 DNA: TGTGCCAGCAGCAAGGACAGGGGGATCGACGGAAGGGGCTACACCTTC. Translated, it gives CASSKDRGIDGRGYTF.

The genes are TRBV2 and TRBJ2-1, with 14 nucleotides matching TRBD2. The ends lost 5 bases at V and 15 bases at J; junction bases unmatched: 12. Germline CDR1 reads SNHLY; CDR2 reads FYNNEI. This CDR3 comprises 15 residues. CDR3 sequence reads: CASSRLAGGIQEGFF. As DNA, the CDR3 is TGTGCCAGCAGTCGACTAGCGGGAGGGATCCAGGAAGGGTTCTTC.

The chain uses TRBV25-1 and TRBJ2-5, with D perhaps TRBD2 (6 bases). This CDR3 comprises 13 residues. The V gene's germline CDR1 is MGHDK and CDR2 SYGVNS. The ends were cut back, 8 bases at V and 0 bases at J, with 10 bases in the middle. In DNA form, the CDR3 reads TGTGCCAGCGGAGGGACTTACCAAGAGACCCAGTACTTC. Amino acid sequence: CASGGTYQETQYF.

The rearrangement links TRBV4-1 to TRBJ2-6; D is unclear. The germline V gene has CDR1 MGHRA and CDR2 YSYEKL. This CDR3 is 16 amino acids long. The V end was cut by 1 base, the J end by 2 bases, with 9 bases between. The CDR3 DNA sequence: TGCGCCAGCAGCCAAGTTCAGGATGCTGGGGCCAACGTCCTGACTTTC. Translated, it gives CASSQVQDAGANVLTF.

The chain has TRBV7-8 and TRBJ1-2; TRBD1 matches at 9 bases. The length of the CDR3 is 14 residues. Germline V lookup: CDR1 SGHVS, CDR2 FQNEAQ. V shed 3 bases, J shed 5 bases, and the junction held 4 bases outside the gene matches. The CDR3 loop reads CASSLTGGVYGYTF. The CDR3 DNA follows: TGTGCCAGCAGCTTGACAGGGGGTGTATATGGCTACACCTTC.

V usage is TRBV6-1 and J usage is TRBJ1-2; no firm D call. Trimming removed 2 bases at V and 8 bases at J, with 15 bases between. The CDR3 consists of 14 residues. Germline V CDR1 and CDR2: MNHNS, SASEGT. CDR3 residues: CASSENPERPGYTF. CDR3 DNA sequence: TGTGCCAGCAGTGAAAACCCCGAGAGGCCGGGCTACACCTTC.

V is TRBV28 and J is TRBJ1-1, with unresolved D. The germline V and J ends were trimmed by 2 bases and 8 bases, with 9 bases remaining between them. Germline V gene lookup returns CDR1 MDHEN and CDR2 SYDVKM. This CDR3 is 12 amino acids long. The CDR3 nucleotides read TGTGCCAGCAGTTTACGAGGGAAGGAAGCTTTCTTT. Its protein product is CASSLRGKEAFF. Together with reference TRBV28 and TRBJ1-1, the CDR3 gives the full variable domain: DVKVTQSSRYLVKRTGEKVFLECVQDMDHENMFWYRQDPGLGLRLIYFSYDVKMKEKGDIPEGYSVSREKKERFSLILESASTNQTSMYLCASSLRGKEAFFGQGTRLTVV.

The genes are TRBV15 and TRBJ1-6; perhaps TRBD1 as D (6 bases). V lost 8 bases, J lost 8 bases, and 16 bases lay in between. This CDR3 comprises 14 residues. CDR1 and CDR2 from the germline V gene are LNHNV and YYDKDF (reference sequence). The CDR3 DNA follows: TGTGCCACCGGAAGGACAGCCCTAGATTCACCCCTCCACTTT. Translation: CATGRTALDSPLHF.

The chain is built from TRBV10-3 and TRBJ1-5; 8 nucleotides line up with TRBD1. Per the germline V gene, CDR1 is ENHRY and CDR2 is SYGVKD. The J segment lost 5 bases and the V segment lost 6 bases, leaving 3 bases of the junction unmatched. The CDR3 is made up of 13 amino acids. The CDR3 region has the DNA TGTGCCATCAGCGGACAGGGTGATCAGCCCCAGCATTTT. Its translation is CAISGQGDQPQHF.

This chain joins TRBV29-1 and TRBJ1-2; TRBD1 is a possible D gene (5 bases). Trimming took 5 bases from V and 3 from J, leaving 13 bases between them. The CDR3 sequence is 13 residues long. Germline CDR1 and CDR2: SQVTM and ANQGSEA. The CDR3 spells CSVLLGGDYGYTF. CDR3 bases: TGCAGCGTTCTCCTCGGGGGGGACTATGGCTACACCTTC.

This clone came up once. The gene calls are TRBV29-1 and TRBJ1-1; D is perhaps TRBD1 (6 bases). Germline CDR1 reads SQVTM; CDR2 reads ANQGSEA. This CDR3 contains 12 residues. V lost 5 bases and J lost 7, with 14 bases in between. CDR3 loop: CSVRRLQGEAFF. The CDR3 DNA follows: TGCAGCGTTAGACGCCTACAGGGTGAAGCTTTCTTT.

The rearrangement joins TRBV2 to TRBJ1-1; D gene uncertain. Germline values: CDR1 SNHLY, CDR2 FYNNEI. The CDR3 is 12 amino acids. Trimming removed 4 bases from V and 1 base from J, with 4 bases in between. For the CDR3, the DNA is TGTGCCAGCAGTGGACAGAACACTGAAGCTTTCTTT. Translation: CASSGQNTEAFF.

Concerning this clone: An end of the junction differs from the germline gene, which may be a read error. The V gene is TRBV29-1, the J gene TRBJ2-1, with TRBD2 matching over 10 bases. The length of the CDR3 is 15 residues. Germline CDR1 reads SQVTM; CDR2 reads ANQGSEA. DNA for the CDR3: TGCAGCGTCGAAGCGGGGGGGTTCTCCTACAATGAGCAGTTCTTC. Residues: CSVEAGGFSYNEQFF.